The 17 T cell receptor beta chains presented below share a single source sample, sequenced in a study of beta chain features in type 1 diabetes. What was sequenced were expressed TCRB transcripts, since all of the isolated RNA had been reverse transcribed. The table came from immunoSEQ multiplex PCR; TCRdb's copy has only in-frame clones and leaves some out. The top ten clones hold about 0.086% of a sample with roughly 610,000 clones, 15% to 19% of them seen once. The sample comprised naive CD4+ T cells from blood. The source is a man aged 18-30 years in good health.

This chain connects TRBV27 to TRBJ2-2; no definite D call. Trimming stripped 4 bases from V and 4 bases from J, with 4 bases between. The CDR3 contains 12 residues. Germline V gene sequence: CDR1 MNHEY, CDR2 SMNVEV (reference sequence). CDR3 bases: TGTGCCAGCAGTTACCCCACCGGGGAGCTGTTTTTT. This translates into CASSYPTGELFF.

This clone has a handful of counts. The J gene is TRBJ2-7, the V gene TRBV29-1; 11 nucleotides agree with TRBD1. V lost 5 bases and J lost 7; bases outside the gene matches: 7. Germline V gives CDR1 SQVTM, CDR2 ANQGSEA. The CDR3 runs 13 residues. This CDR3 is CSVQDRGLGEQYF. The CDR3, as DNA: TGCAGCGTTCAGGACAGGGGGCTGGGGGAGCAGTACTTC.

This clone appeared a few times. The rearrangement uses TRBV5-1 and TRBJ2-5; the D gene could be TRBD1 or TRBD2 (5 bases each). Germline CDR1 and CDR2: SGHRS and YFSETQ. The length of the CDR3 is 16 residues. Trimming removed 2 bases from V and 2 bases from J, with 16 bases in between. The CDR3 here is CASSFSGSSGQETQYF. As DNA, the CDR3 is TGCGCCAGCAGCTTTTCAGGGTCGTCGGGACAAGAGACCCAGTACTTC.

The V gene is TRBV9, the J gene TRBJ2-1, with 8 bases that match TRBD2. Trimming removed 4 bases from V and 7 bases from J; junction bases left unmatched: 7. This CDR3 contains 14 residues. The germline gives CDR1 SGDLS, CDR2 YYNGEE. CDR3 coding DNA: TGTGCCAGCAGCCTCAGCGGGAGAGCGAATGAGCAGTTCTTC. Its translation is CASSLSGRANEQFF.

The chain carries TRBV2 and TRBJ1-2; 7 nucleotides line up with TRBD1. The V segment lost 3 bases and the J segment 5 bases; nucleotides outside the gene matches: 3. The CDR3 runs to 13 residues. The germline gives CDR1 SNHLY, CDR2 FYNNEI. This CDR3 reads CASSETGRYGYTF. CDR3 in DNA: TGTGCCAGCAGTGAGACAGGGCGGTATGGCTACACCTTC.

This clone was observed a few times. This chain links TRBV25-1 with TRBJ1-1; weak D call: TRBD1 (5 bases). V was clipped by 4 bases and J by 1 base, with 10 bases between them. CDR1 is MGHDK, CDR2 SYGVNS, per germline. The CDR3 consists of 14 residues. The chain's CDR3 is CASSGFRGNTEAFF. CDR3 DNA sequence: TGTGCCAGCAGTGGCTTTAGGGGGAACACTGAAGCTTTCTTT.

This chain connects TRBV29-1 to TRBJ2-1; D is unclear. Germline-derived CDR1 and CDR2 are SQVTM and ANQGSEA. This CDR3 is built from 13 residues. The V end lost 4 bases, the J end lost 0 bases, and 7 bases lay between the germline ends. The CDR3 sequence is CSVASSSYNEQFF. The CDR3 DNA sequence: TGCAGCGTTGCTAGTAGCTCCTACAATGAGCAGTTCTTC.

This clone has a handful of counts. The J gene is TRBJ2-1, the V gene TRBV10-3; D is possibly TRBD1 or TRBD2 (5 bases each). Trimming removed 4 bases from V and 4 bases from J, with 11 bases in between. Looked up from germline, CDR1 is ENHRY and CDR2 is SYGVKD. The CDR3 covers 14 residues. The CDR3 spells CAISGGYGYNEQFF. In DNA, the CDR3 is TGTGCCATCAGTGGGGGGTACGGTTACAATGAGCAGTTCTTC.

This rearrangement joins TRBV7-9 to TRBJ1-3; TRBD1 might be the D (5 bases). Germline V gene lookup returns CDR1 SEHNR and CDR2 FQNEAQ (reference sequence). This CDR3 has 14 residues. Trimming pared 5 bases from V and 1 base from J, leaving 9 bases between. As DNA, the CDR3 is TGTGCCAGCAGCCCAAGGACATCTGGAAACACCATATATTTT. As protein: CASSPRTSGNTIYF. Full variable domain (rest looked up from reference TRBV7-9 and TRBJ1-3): DTGVSQNPRHKITKRGQNVTFRCDPISEHNRLYWYRQTLGQGPEFLTYFQNEAQLEKSRLLSDRFSAERPKGSFSTLEIQRTEQGDSAMYLCASSPRTSGNTIYFGEGSWLTVV.

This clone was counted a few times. This chain's CDR3 is CASSSLAGLAKNIQYF. As DNA, the CDR3 is TGTGCCAGCAGCTCTTTAGCGGGGTTAGCCAAAAACATTCAGTACTTC. The chain employs TRBV13 and TRBJ2-4; TRBD2 agrees at 8 bases. The CDR3 length is 16 residues. V was clipped by 4 bases and J by 0 bases; unmatched bases: 5. The germline gives CDR1 PRHDT, CDR2 FYEKMQ (reference sequence).

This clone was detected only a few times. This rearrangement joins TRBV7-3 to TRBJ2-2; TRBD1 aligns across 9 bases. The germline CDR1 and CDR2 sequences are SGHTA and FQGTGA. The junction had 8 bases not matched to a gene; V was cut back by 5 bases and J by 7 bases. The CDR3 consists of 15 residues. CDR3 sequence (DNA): TGTGCCAGCAGCCTTTCCCGGGACAGGGACGGGGAGCTGTTTTTT. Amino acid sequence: CASSLSRDRDGELFF. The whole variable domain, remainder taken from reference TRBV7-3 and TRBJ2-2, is GAGVSQTPSNKVTEKGKYVELRCDPISGHTALYWYRQSLGQGPEFLIYFQGTGAADDSGLPNDRFFAVRPEGSVSTLKIQRTERGDSAVYLCASSLSRDRDGELFFGEGSRLTVL.

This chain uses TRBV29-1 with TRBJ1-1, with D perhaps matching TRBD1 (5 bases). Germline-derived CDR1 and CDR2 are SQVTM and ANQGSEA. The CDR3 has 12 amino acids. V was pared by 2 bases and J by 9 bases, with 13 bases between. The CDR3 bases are TGCAGCGTTGAACGGGCGGGGGAGAAAGCTTTCTTT. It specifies CSVERAGEKAFF. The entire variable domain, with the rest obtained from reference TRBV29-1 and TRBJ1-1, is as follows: SAVISQKPSRDICQRGTSLTIQCQVDSQVTMMFWYRQQPGQSLTLIATANQGSEATYESGFVIDKFPISRPNLTFSTLTVSNMSPEDSSIYLCSVERAGEKAFFGQGTRLTVV.

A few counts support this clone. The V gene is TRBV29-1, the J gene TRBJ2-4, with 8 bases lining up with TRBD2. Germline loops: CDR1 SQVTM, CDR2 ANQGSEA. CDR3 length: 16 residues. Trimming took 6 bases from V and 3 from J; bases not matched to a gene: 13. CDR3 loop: CSVHGRAGGGKNIQYF. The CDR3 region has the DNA TGCAGCGTCCACGGGAGGGCCGGCGGGGGCAAAAACATTCAGTACTTC.

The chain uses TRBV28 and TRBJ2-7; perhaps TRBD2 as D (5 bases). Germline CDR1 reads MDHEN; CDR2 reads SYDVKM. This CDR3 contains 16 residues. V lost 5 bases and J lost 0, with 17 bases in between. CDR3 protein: CASSTGLGRLSYEQYF. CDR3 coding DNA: TGTGCCAGCAGTACCGGACTTGGGCGCCTCTCCTACGAGCAGTACTTC.

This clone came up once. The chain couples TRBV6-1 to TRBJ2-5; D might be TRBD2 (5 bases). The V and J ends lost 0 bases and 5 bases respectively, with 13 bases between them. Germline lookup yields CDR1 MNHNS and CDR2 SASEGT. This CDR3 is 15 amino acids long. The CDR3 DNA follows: TGTGCCAGCAGTGAAGCGGGTTTTCCGGGGGAGACCCAGTACTTC. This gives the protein CASSEAGFPGETQYF.

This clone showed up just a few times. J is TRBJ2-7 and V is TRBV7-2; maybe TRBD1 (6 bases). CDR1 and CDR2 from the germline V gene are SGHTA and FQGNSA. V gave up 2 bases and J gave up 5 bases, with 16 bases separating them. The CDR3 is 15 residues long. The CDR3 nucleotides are TGTGCCAGCAGCTTAATTAACAGGGTGTCCCACGAGCAGTACTTC. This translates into CASSLINRVSHEQYF. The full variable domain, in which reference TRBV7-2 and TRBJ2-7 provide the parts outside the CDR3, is GAGVSQSPSNKVTEKGKDVELRCDPISGHTALYWYRQSLGQGLEFLIYFQGNSAPDKSGLPSDRFSAERTGGSVSTLTIQRTQQEDSAVYLCASSLINRVSHEQYFGPGTRLTVT.

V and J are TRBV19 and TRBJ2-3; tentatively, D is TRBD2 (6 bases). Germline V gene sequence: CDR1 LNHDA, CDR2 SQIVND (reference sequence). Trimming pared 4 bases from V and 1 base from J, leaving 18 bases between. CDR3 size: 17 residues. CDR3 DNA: TGTGCCAGTAGTACCTGGAGGGGCGGTTCGCGCACAGATACGCAGTATTTT. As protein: CASSTWRGGSRTDTQYF.